Included here is one TCR beta chain sequence, with context. At least ten counts were recorded for this clonotype. The target of this receptor is not known. No base qualities exist here, and no much larger clone lies one base off it. Two rounds of multiplex PCR were used to amplify the TCR beta CDR3 region from genomic DNA. In the first round of PCR, primers specific to each TRBV and TRBJ gene were used, and the primer sequences are filed in Chinese patent CN105087789A. The second PCR round used universal primers. The Roche High Pure PCR Template Preparation Kit was used to extract genomic DNA from frozen PBMCs. Paired-end sequencing with 151 bp reads was performed on the libraries using an Illumina HiSeq 3000. The paper's data handling went like this. CutAdapt was used to discard raw reads that did not contain the multiplex PCR primer sequences. High-quality paired reads were merged into contigs with PEAR. By alignment to reference sequences, MiXCR assigned TRB V, D and J gene segments to each contig. CDR3 sequences were clustered by base quality and sequence similarity to remove sequencing errors. Diversity was measured as Shannon entropy normalized by the natural log of productive TCR sequence number. Clonality was defined as one minus Shannon entropy divided by the natural log of the number of unique clonotypes. The Youden index of ROC curves was used to select progression-free survival cut-offs for repertoire metrics, and analyses were performed in R 3.5.3. TCRdb reran the public reads through fastp at Q25 and MiXCR, keeping productive beta chains. Each record represents a unique CDR3 protein, reported with the most common genes and DNA among its rows. Here the V and J calls rest on TCRdb's processing, not on the authors' analysis. Within this sample are 26,000 or so distinct CDR3 sequences, with about 32% of them counted one time only. About a third of the sample rests with the top ten.

The data were taken from a study of prognosis after radiotherapy for stage I lung cancer (dated by TCRdb to the early 2020s). Background on the whole study: Between April 2018 and early 2019, nineteen patients with stage I NSCLC were enrolled in Nanjing, China. Among the enrolled patients, fourteen had newly diagnosed primary stage I lung tumors, while five or six had oligometastatic NSCLC following surgical resection of the primary tumor. Every patient was regarded as medically inoperable, because of comorbidities in around 12 cases and refusal of surgery in six to eight cases. The cohort was made up of around 14 men and 6 or 7 women, with a median age of about 74 years and an age range of about 53 to 95 years. Squamous cell carcinoma histology was identified in 7 or 8 patients, and adenocarcinoma histology was identified in about twelve patients. SBRT was given in 3 to 5 fractions with a biologically effective dose of at least 100 Gy, using image-guided IMRT or VMAT. SBRT was not combined with any concurrent therapy in any patient. Distant metastases were developed by four of the 19 patients after SBRT, at a median of around seven months, whereas no significant progression was observed in the other 15 patients. Peripheral blood TCR beta repertoires were profiled in stage I NSCLC patients before and after stereotactic body radiotherapy, and the study then linked these repertoires to distant failure. A total of roughly 38 blood samples from some 19 patients were sequenced, with one sample obtained before and one obtained after SBRT for each patient. The research as a whole found: No adjustment for multiple comparisons was applied to any of the reported P values. After SBRT, the count of unique TCR clones dropped from a median of about 10,000 beforehand to some 7,000 afterward (Wilcoxon paired P=0.011). No determination of tumor specificity was made for expanded TCR clones. TRBV and TRBJ usage frequencies reportedly varied with metastasis status, involving two V genes at baseline and about 10 V and two J genes after SBRT. Post-SBRT Shannon entropy and its change from baseline were lower in patients who developed distant metastases; baseline Shannon entropy was not associated with metastases. The study was limited by the small cohort and short follow-up, and independent validation of the study findings is required.

No patient had a history of other malignancies or prior chemotherapy or radiotherapy, and all had node-negative disease on CT and PET/CT. At each of two time points, around 6.1 milliliters of peripheral venous blood were collected into EDTA tubes. PBMCs were isolated by Ficoll-Paque Plus density-gradient centrifugation. Right after collection, samples were kept at -80 degrees C until analysis. The V end loses 2 bases and the J end loses 0 bases, and a stretch of 6 bases separates them. CDR1 and CDR2, per the germline V gene, are SGHRS and YFSETQ. Taken from cysteine to phenylalanine, the CDR3 has 14 residues. Of all the DNA, just the CDR3 is kept, 42 bases in frame from base 1.

Sequenced here: PBMCs, sampled before or after stereotactic body radiation therapy (not recorded which). The chain is encoded by TRBV5-1 joined to TRBJ2-1, with the D gene uncertain. The clonotype comes from a donor over 45 with non-small cell lung cancer. The DNA sequence follows: TGCGCCAGCAGCTTACCCGGCTCCTACAATGAGCAGTTCTTC. This codes for CASSLPGSYNEQFF.